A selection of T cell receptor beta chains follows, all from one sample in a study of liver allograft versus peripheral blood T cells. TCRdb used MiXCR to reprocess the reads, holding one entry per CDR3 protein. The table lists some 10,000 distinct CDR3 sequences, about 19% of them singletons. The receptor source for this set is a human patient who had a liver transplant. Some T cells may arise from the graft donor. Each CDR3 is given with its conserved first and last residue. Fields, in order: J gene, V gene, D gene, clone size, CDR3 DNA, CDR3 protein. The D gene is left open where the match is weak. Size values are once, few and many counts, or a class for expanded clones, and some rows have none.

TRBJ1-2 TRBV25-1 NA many TGTGCCAGCAGTGAAAGCGGATTTGGGGGTTATGGCTACACCTTC CASSESGFGGYGYTF
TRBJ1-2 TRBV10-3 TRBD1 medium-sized TGTGCCATCAAATCCGGGACAGGGGCCTATGGCTACACCTTC CAIKSGTGAYGYTF
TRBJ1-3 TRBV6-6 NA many TGTGCCAGCAGTTATGGTGGAAACACCATATATTTT CASSYGGNTIYF
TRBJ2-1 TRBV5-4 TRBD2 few TGTGCCAGCAGCTCGGGAGGGGCGGGGGGGCTCCATGAGCAGTTCTTC CASSSGGAGGLHEQFF
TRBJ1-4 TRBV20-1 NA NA TGCAGTGCTAGAGTGGGTGAAAAACTGTTTTTT CSARVGEKLFF
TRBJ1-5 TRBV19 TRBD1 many TGTGCCAGTATTGATCAGGGGGGGTCGGGTCAGCCCCAGCATTTT CASIDQGGSGQPQHF
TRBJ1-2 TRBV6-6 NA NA TGTGCCAGCATGCGGTTAATCGGAGGCTACACCTTC CASMRLIGGYTF
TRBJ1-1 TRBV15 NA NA TGTGCCACCAGCAGGGATCGGATCAACTCTGAAGCTTTCTTT CATSRDRINSEAFF
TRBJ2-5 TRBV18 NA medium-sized TGTGCCAGCTCACCAGGGCAGGGGATGGAAGAGACCCAGTACTTC CASSPGQGMEETQYF
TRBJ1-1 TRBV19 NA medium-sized TGTGCCAGTAGTAAGGACGCCTTGAACACTGAAGCTTTCTTT CASSKDALNTEAFF
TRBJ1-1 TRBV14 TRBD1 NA TGTGCCAGAAGCCAAGATGTGGGACAGGGGGCAGAAGCTTTCTTT CARSQDVGQGAEAFF
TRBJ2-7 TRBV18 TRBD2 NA TGTGCCAGCTCACCTACGGGGGGAGTATACGAGCAGTACTTC CASSPTGGVYEQYF
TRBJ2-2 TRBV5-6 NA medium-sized TGTGCCAGCAGCGGATGGGAAAGCGGGGAGCTGTTTTTT CASSGWESGELFF
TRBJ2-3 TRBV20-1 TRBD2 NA TGCAGTGCTAGCGGGACTAGCGAGACAGATACGCAGTATTTT CSASGTSETDTQYF
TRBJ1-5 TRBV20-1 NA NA TGCAGTGCTAGAGACCCCTGGGGCAATCAGCCCCAGCATTTT CSARDPWGNQPQHF
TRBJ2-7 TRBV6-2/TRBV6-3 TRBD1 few TGTGCCAGTACCCGACAGGGCCACGAGCAGTACTTC CASTRQGHEQYF
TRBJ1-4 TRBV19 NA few TGTGCCAGTAGTATAGGGGATCGGGGGCGAGATGAAAAACTGTTTTTT CASSIGDRGRDEKLFF
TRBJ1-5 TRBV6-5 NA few TGTGCCAGCAGAGCGAATAGCAATCAGCCCCAGCATTTT CASRANSNQPQHF
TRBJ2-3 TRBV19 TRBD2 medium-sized TGTGCCAGTAGTATTAGCGGGTCCACAGATACGCAGTATTTT CASSISGSTDTQYF
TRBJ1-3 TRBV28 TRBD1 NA TGTGCCAGCAGTGGATCCGGACAGGGGATAGGAAACACCATATATTTT CASSGSGQGIGNTIYF
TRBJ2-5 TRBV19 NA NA TGTGCCAGTAGGACACGCCACCAAGAGACCCAGTACTTC CASRTRHQETQYF
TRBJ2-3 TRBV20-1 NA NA TGCAGTGCTAGAGATGTGGGGGCGTCAGATACGCAGTATTTT CSARDVGASDTQYF